The next 11 T cell receptor beta chains were all read from a single sample in a study of shared T cell receptors in the human thymus. Produced via immunoSEQ multiplex PCR; TCRdb's table is partial and in-frame only. The data show about 380,000 clones, more than 85% seen once. Sequencing was carried out using thymocytes. These receptors were obtained from a human donor.

The chain couples TRBV7-2 to TRBJ2-1; tentatively, D is TRBD1 (5 bases). The germline V gene encodes CDR1 SGHTA and CDR2 FQGNSA. The CDR3 is 16 residues long. V was pared by 2 bases and J by 0 bases, with 11 bases between. CDR3 loop: CASSLKQESSYNEQFF. The CDR3 coding sequence is TGTGCCAGCAGCTTAAAACAGGAGTCCTCCTACAATGAGCAGTTCTTC.

DNA for the CDR3: TGTGCCAGCAGCCTTCGGGGGATTCAGCCCCAGCATTTT. The encoded protein is CASSLRGIQPQHF. The gene calls are TRBV27 and TRBJ1-5; D is possibly TRBD1 (5 bases). CDR3 length: 13 residues. The germline CDR1 and CDR2 sequences are MNHEY and SMNVEV (reference sequence). Trimming pared 6 bases from V and 6 bases from J, leaving 12 bases between.

The V gene is TRBV6-1, the J gene TRBJ2-1; D is uncertain. Germline values: CDR1 MNHNS, CDR2 SASEGT. The CDR3 spans 14 residues. Trimming shortened V by 4 bases and J by 7 bases, and 14 bases separated the two germline ends. The CDR3 region is CASSACPSRNEQFF. As DNA, the CDR3 is TGTGCCAGCAGTGCCTGTCCGTCCAGGAATGAGCAGTTCTTC.

This clone appeared once. The chain employs TRBV4-2 and TRBJ2-1; 7 nucleotides align to TRBD2. V shed 3 bases, J shed 3 bases, and the junction held 23 bases outside the gene matches. CDR1 is LGHNA and CDR2 is YNFKEQ in the germline V gene. The CDR3 length is 21 residues. CDR3 sequence: CASSHPKKIAGLGLLYNEQFF. CDR3 DNA: TGTGCCAGCAGCCACCCTAAAAAGATAGCGGGTCTGGGCCTCCTCTACAATGAGCAGTTCTTC.

This chain joins TRBV18 and TRBJ2-3; D gene uncertain. Trimming took off 4 bases at V and 11 bases at J, with 16 bases between the two ends. Per the germline V gene, CDR1 is KGHSH and CDR2 is LQKENI. This CDR3 contains 13 residues. The CDR3 loop reads CASSLSGELKQYF. The CDR3 DNA follows: TGTGCCAGCTCACTATCAGGCGAGTTAAAGCAGTATTTT.

This rearrangement joins TRBV27 to TRBJ1-1; TRBD1 agrees at 10 bases. V shed 6 bases, J shed 0 bases, and the junction held 4 bases outside the gene matches. Germline-derived CDR1 and CDR2 are MNHEY and SMNVEV (reference sequence). CDR3 size: 15 residues. The CDR3 sequence: CASSRDRGMNTEAFF. The CDR3 bases are TGTGCCAGCAGCCGGGACAGGGGCATGAACACTGAAGCTTTCTTT.

The chain joins TRBV7-8 to TRBJ2-1; D might be TRBD2 (6 bases). V lost 1 base and J lost 3, with 13 bases in between. Looked up from germline, CDR1 is SGHVS and CDR2 is FQNEAQ. The CDR3 length is 16 residues. The DNA of the CDR3 is TGTGCCAGCAGCTTAGTACCGGGACTTATCTACAATGAGCAGTTCTTC. This sequence encodes CASSLVPGLIYNEQFF.

As for this clone: Other nucleotide sequences from this sample produce the same CDR3. CDR3 in DNA: TGTGCCAGCAGCTCGGGACGAACCTACGAGCAGTACTTC. It specifies CASSSGRTYEQYF. The chain links TRBV27 to TRBJ2-7; perhaps D is TRBD1 or TRBD2 (5 bases each). In germline, CDR1 is MNHEY, CDR2 SMNVEV (reference sequence). The CDR3 covers 13 residues. V was shortened by 6 bases and J by 2 bases, with 11 bases between the two germline ends.

The chain is built from TRBV15 and TRBJ1-5; D gene unclear. Trimming removed 0 bases at V and 2 bases at J, with 23 bases between. The germline gives CDR1 LNHNV, CDR2 YYDKDF (reference sequence). There are 20 residues in the CDR3. CDR3 residues: CATSRDPDPLTLCGNQPQHF. CDR3 in DNA: TGTGCCACCAGCAGAGACCCAGATCCTTTAACTCTCTGCGGCAATCAGCCCCAGCATTTT. The full variable domain, completed using reference TRBV15 and TRBJ1-5, is DAMVIQNPRYQVTQFGKPVTLSCSQTLNHNVMYWYQQKSSQAPKLLFHYYDKDFNNEADTPDNFQSRRPNTSFCFLDIRSPGLGDTAMYLCATSRDPDPLTLCGNQPQHFGDGTRLSIL.

V is TRBV27 and J is TRBJ2-3; a weak D match, TRBD1 (7 bases). Germline CDR1 reads MNHEY; CDR2 reads SMNVEV (reference sequence). V lost 3 bases, J lost 1 base, and 14 bases lay in between. The CDR3 runs to 16 residues. The CDR3 DNA sequence: TGTGCCAGCAGTTTTAGGGGGCGGGGAGGCACAGATACGCAGTATTTT. It is translated as CASSFRGRGGTDTQYF.

V and J are TRBV6-1 and TRBJ2-2; 11 bases map to TRBD2. With 0 bases clipped from V and 5 bases from J, the junction kept 11 bases outside the gene matches. The V gene's germline CDR1 is MNHNS and CDR2 SASEGT. The CDR3 length is 19 residues. The CDR3 region has the DNA TGTGCCAGCAGTGAAGCCGGGACTAGCGGTGGGGAGGGGACCGGGGAGCTGTTTTTT. Translating it yields CASSEAGTSGGEGTGELFF.